Given below is one T cell receptor beta chain in context. Its antigen is not identified. The data derive from a study of T cell repertoires in cytomegalovirus infection. Study details: Public TCR beta signatures indicated both CMV infection and matching HLA type. Study-wide findings and caveats: Within the response measured ex vivo, HLA-C-restricted CMV-specific TCR beta clonotypes were dominant. Frequencies of public TCR beta families were cumulated, and this identified carriers of CMV plus the relevant HLA.

This CDR3 comprises 15 residues. Germline V gene lookup returns CDR1 LGHNA and CDR2 YNFKEQ. The V end was cut by 5 bases, the J end by 0 bases, with 14 bases between. TCRdb itself ran the reads through MiXCR, one entry per CDR3 protein. The sample consists of around 530,000 distinct CDR3 sequences, about 15% of them appearing once. The chain combines TRBV4-2 with TRBJ2-7; D is perhaps TRBD1 or TRBD2 (6 bases each). The TCR originated in a human donor in good health (CMV status not recorded). Some clones in this sample may be carry-over from other donors' samples. Sequencing was carried out using CD8+ T cells from PBMCs. The DNA for the CDR3 is TGTGCCAGCAGCACCTCGGGGGCCAGCTCCTACGAGCAGTACTTC. Translating gives CASSTSGASSYEQYF.